One and the same sample provided the 30 T cell receptor beta chains below, sequenced in a study of OX40 agonist ivuxolimab in advanced cancers. Assay used: immunoSEQ multiplex PCR; TCRdb lists only in-frame clones, some missing. The sample includes roughly 41,000 clones, about nine tenths of them seen just once. The sequencing used CD4+ or CD8+ T cells sorted from blood, collected in a trial of the OX40 agonist ivuxolimab. These receptors came from an adult with an advanced solid tumor such as melanoma, head and neck, liver or kidney cancer.

J is TRBJ1-1 and V is TRBV27, with 8 bases that match TRBD1. Germline V gene data show CDR1 as MNHEY and CDR2 as SMNVEV (reference sequence). With 1 base clipped from V and 5 bases from J, the junction kept 6 bases outside the gene matches. The CDR3 is made up of 15 amino acids. CDR3 in DNA: TGTGCCAGCAGTTTATTCCCACAGGGGGGGACTGAAGCTTTCTTT. This encodes CASSLFPQGGTEAFF.

A word on this clone: A much larger clone is a single base away; this may be a read error. The chain uses TRBV6-1 and TRBJ2-7, with 9 bases lining up with TRBD2. This CDR3 region has 14 residues. Per germline, CDR1 MNHNS and CDR2 SASEGT. DNA for the CDR3: TGTGCCATCAGTGAGCGGGGGGACTCCTACGAGCAGTACTTC. This sequence encodes CAISERGDSYEQYF.

J is TRBJ2-3 and V is TRBV4-2, with TRBD2 as a possible D gene (6 bases). The CDR3 has 18 amino acids. V shed 0 bases and J shed 6 bases, with 22 bases lying between them. CDR1 and CDR2 from the germline V gene are LGHNA and YNFKEQ. CDR3 residues: CASSQEPILAGDTDTQYF. CDR3 bases: TGTGCCAGCAGCCAAGAGCCTATACTAGCAGGCGACACGGATACGCAGTATTTT.

The chain has TRBV30 and TRBJ2-5; 7 nucleotides line up with TRBD2. Germline lookup yields CDR1 GTSNPN and CDR2 SVGIG (reference sequence). Losses at the gene ends were 5 bases for V and 0 bases for J; bases not matched to a gene: 3. This CDR3 has 13 residues. The CDR3 region is CAWDGGNQETQYF. DNA for the CDR3: TGTGCCTGGGACGGGGGGAACCAAGAGACCCAGTACTTC.

J is TRBJ1-1 and V is TRBV9, with D unresolved. CDR1 is SGDLS and CDR2 is YYNGEE in the germline V gene. The length of the CDR3 is 15 residues. The V end lost 4 bases, the J end lost 0 bases, and 13 bases lay between the germline ends. The CDR3 coding sequence is TGTGCCAGCAGCTCCTCGGGAGGGTTGAACACTGAAGCTTTCTTT. Translating gives CASSSSGGLNTEAFF.

The chain couples TRBV9 to TRBJ2-5; 10 positions agree with TRBD2. Germline loops: CDR1 SGDLS, CDR2 YYNGEE. The CDR3 runs 17 residues. J was trimmed by 5 bases and V by 3 bases; bases with no gene match: 13. The CDR3 region has the DNA TGTGCCAGCAGCGCCCCGACGGGACTAGCGAATAGGGAGACCCAGTACTTC. As protein: CASSAPTGLANRETQYF.

V is TRBV29-1 and J is TRBJ2-5; D is uncertain. This CDR3 contains 13 residues. Between the trimmed V and J ends, which lost 1 base and 6 bases, there was a span of 12 bases. Germline V gene data show CDR1 as SQVTM and CDR2 as ANQGSEA. The CDR3 is CSVEAHLQKTQYF. The DNA for the CDR3 is TGCAGCGTTGAAGCCCATTTGCAGAAGACCCAGTACTTC.

The chain combines TRBV25-1 with TRBJ2-7; weak D call: TRBD1 (6 bases). The CDR3 runs to 12 residues. Trimming left V 4 bases short and J 4 bases short, with 8 bases between. Germline V lookup: CDR1 MGHDK, CDR2 SYGVNS. CDR3 nucleotide sequence: TGTGCCAGCAGTGGGACAGTTTACGAGCAGTACTTC. Translating gives CASSGTVYEQYF.

V usage is TRBV7-8 and J usage is TRBJ2-7; the match to TRBD2 covers 7 bases. The CDR3 sequence is 16 residues long. Germline trimming cut 1 base from V and 1 base from J; bases unmatched to any gene: 7. Germline loops: CDR1 SGHVS, CDR2 FQNEAQ. The CDR3 region has the DNA TGTGCCAGCAGCTTAGGGGAGGGTACGGGATCCTACGAGCAGTACTTC. It is translated as CASSLGEGTGSYEQYF.

This clone was recorded a few times. The rearrangement links TRBV23-1 to TRBJ2-7, with D uncertain. TRBV23-1 is labeled an ORF, and its function is uncertain. This CDR3 has 12 residues. Trimming stripped 0 bases from V and 6 bases from J, with 6 bases between. CDR3 sequence (DNA): TGCGCCAGCAGTCAATCAGGAATCGAGCAGTACTTC. This sequence encodes CASSQSGIEQYF.

The chain links TRBV27 to TRBJ1-3; D is uncertain. Germline V gene data show CDR1 as MNHEY and CDR2 as SMNVEV (reference sequence). CDR3 length: 15 amino acids. V lost 6 bases and J 0 bases, leaving 12 bases between the germline ends. In DNA form, the CDR3 reads TGTGCCAGCAGCGTTGACGGGAACTCTGGAAACACCATATATTTT. Protein: CASSVDGNSGNTIYF.

The chain has TRBV6-1 and TRBJ2-7; D might be TRBD2 (6 bases). V lost 10 bases to trimming and J lost 3 bases, with 13 bases between them. This CDR3 contains 12 residues. Germline CDR1 MNHNS, CDR2 SASEGT. CDR3 bases: TGTGCCATACAGGAGGGCCTCTACGAGCAGTACTTC. Protein sequence: CAIQEGLYEQYF.

This clone was picked up one time. The chain carries TRBV19 and TRBJ2-1, with 8 bases matching TRBD1. In germline, CDR1 is LNHDA, CDR2 SQIVND (reference sequence). The CDR3 consists of 16 residues. Germline trimming cut 1 base from V and 0 bases from J; bases unmatched to any gene: 2. CDR3 protein: CASSIVTGVSYNEQFF. The CDR3 DNA sequence: TGTGCCAGTAGTATAGTGACAGGGGTCTCCTACAATGAGCAGTTCTTC.

This clone was seen a few times. Other DNA variants within this sample encode the same CDR3. The chain couples TRBV27 to TRBJ1-5; 8 positions agree with TRBD1. The CDR3 is 14 residues long. J lost 2 bases, V lost 6 bases, and 3 bases had no gene match. The V gene's germline CDR1 is MNHEY and CDR2 SMNVEV (reference sequence). The chain's CDR3 is CASRLTGGNQPQHF. DNA of the CDR3: TGTGCCAGCAGGTTGACAGGGGGCAATCAGCCCCAGCATTTT.

This sequence joins TRBV25-1 and TRBJ1-6, with no clear D. Trimming took 8 bases from V and 14 from J, leaving 16 bases between them. This CDR3 contains 12 residues. The germline V gene encodes CDR1 MGHDK and CDR2 SYGVNS. Written as DNA, the CDR3 is TGTGCCAGCGGCTTTATTGGTGCGGCCCTCCACTTT. Protein product: CASGFIGAALHF.

Here the CDR3 DNA reads TGTGCCAGCTCACCCGCTGGAGGGGGCACAGATACGCAGTATTTT. Its translation is CASSPAGGGTDTQYF. The V and J genes are TRBV18 and TRBJ2-3; D is perhaps TRBD2 (6 bases). Trimming shortened V by 3 bases and J by 1 base, and 11 bases separated the two germline ends. The CDR3 contains 15 residues. The germline V gene has CDR1 KGHSH and CDR2 LQKENI. Based on the CDR3 plus reference TRBV18 and TRBJ2-3, the full variable domain is NAGVMQNPRHLVRRRGQEARLRCSPMKGHSHVYWYRQLPEEGLKFMVYLQKENIIDESGMPKERFSAEFPKEGPSILRIQQVVRGDSAAYFCASSPAGGGTDTQYFGPGTRLTVL.

CDR3 bases: TGTGCCAGCACCACCGGGGGCTACTATGGCTACACCTTC. The encoded protein is CASTTGGYYGYTF. The rearrangement joins TRBV6-5 to TRBJ1-2; perhaps TRBD1 as D (6 bases). V shed 7 bases and J shed 3 bases, with 12 bases lying between them. The length of the CDR3 is 13 residues. Looked up from germline, CDR1 is MNHEY and CDR2 is SVGAGI.

In regard to this clone: One end of the junction varies from germline; a read error may be responsible. Other nucleotide sequences from this sample produce the same CDR3. The chain combines TRBV9 with TRBJ1-2, with D perhaps TRBD1 (5 bases). The CDR3 spans 12 residues. Germline V gene sequence: CDR1 SGDLS, CDR2 YYNGEE. CDR3 nucleotide sequence: TGCGCCAGCAGCGTAGCAGGGAATGGCTACACCTTC. Translating gives CASSVAGNGYTF.

V usage is TRBV11-2 and J usage is TRBJ2-3; TRBD2 matches 8 bases. Germline lookup yields CDR1 SGHAT and CDR2 FQNNGV. Trimming cost V 5 bases and J 1 base; bases outside gene matches: 2. This CDR3 has 14 amino acids. The CDR3 is CASSTGRGTDTQYF. The CDR3 DNA reads as TGTGCCAGCAGCACCGGGAGGGGCACAGATACGCAGTATTTT. The complete variable domain, with remaining parts taken from reference TRBV11-2 and TRBJ2-3, reads EAGVAQSPRYKIIEKRQSVAFWCNPISGHATLYWYQQILGQGPKLLIQFQNNGVVDDSQLPKDRFSAERLKGVDSTLKIQPAKLEDSAVYLCASSTGRGTDTQYFGPGTRLTVL.

This sequence joins TRBV15 and TRBJ2-1, with D hard to call. Germline V gene lookup returns CDR1 LNHNV and CDR2 YYDKDF (reference sequence). V was shortened by 1 base and J by 4 bases, with 5 bases between the two germline ends. This CDR3 comprises 13 residues. For the CDR3, the DNA is TGTGCCACCAGCAGAGCCAGATACAATGAGCAGTTCTTC. It specifies CATSRARYNEQFF.

The rearrangement links TRBV11-3 to TRBJ2-1; D uncertain. V lost 3 bases and J 8 bases, leaving 5 bases between the germline ends. CDR3 length: 11 amino acids. Germline CDR1 and CDR2: SGHNT and YENEEA. This CDR3 is CASSFGHEQFF. The CDR3 DNA is TGTGCCAGCAGCTTTGGTCATGAGCAGTTCTTC.

This clone has more than one count but fewer than ten. The V gene is TRBV5-6, the J gene TRBJ1-3, with D maybe TRBD1 (5 bases). V was clipped by 4 bases and J by 9 bases, with 14 bases between them. This CDR3 contains 13 residues. Per germline, CDR1 SGHDT and CDR2 YYEEEE. The CDR3 here is CASSPRPGGTIYF. The DNA for the CDR3 is TGTGCCAGCAGCCCCCGACCGGGGGGCACCATATATTTT.

This clone has only a few counts. This chain uses TRBV6-1 with TRBJ1-4, with D unresolved. V was trimmed by 4 bases and J by 8 bases, leaving 8 bases between them. This CDR3 comprises 12 residues. Germline-derived CDR1 and CDR2 are MNHNS and SASEGT. The CDR3 nucleotides read TGTGCCAGCAGTGCCCCCGCAGAAAAACTGTTTTTT. Encoded protein: CASSAPAEKLFF.

The chain uses TRBV5-4 and TRBJ2-5; 12 bases agree with TRBD2. After removal of 4 bases from V and 0 bases from J, the junction contained 4 bases not matched to a gene. This CDR3 is built from 16 residues. Germline lookup yields CDR1 SGHNT and CDR2 YYREEE (reference sequence). CDR3 residues: CASSGRLAGDQETQYF. The DNA for the CDR3 is TGTGCCAGCAGCGGCAGACTAGCGGGGGACCAAGAGACCCAGTACTTC.

The chain is built from TRBV14 and TRBJ2-3; the match to TRBD1 covers 10 bases. This CDR3 contains 15 residues. Germline V CDR1 and CDR2: SGHDN, FVKESK. V dropped 0 bases and J dropped 5; count of bases not matched to a gene: 2. CDR3 nucleotides: TGTGCCAGCAGCCAAGACTGGACAGGGGGAGATACGCAGTATTTT. This gives the protein CASSQDWTGGDTQYF.

The chain has TRBV4-1 and TRBJ2-7, with 10 positions matching TRBD1. CDR1 and CDR2 (germline): MGHRA, YSYEKL. J gave up 7 bases and V 4 bases, and 7 bases lay outside the gene matches. The CDR3 has 14 residues. CDR3 coding DNA: TGCGCCAGCAGCCTGGAGGGGACAGGGGTAGAGCAGTACTTC. Protein product: CASSLEGTGVEQYF.

V usage is TRBV11-2 and J usage is TRBJ2-7; TRBD2 matches at 10 bases. Germline V CDR1 and CDR2: SGHAT, FQNNGV. Trimming took 4 bases from V and 4 from J; bases not matched to a gene: 7. The CDR3 spans 15 residues. The CDR3 reads CASSYNLAGVYEQYF. DNA for the CDR3: TGTGCCAGCAGCTACAATCTAGCGGGAGTATACGAGCAGTACTTC.

The rearrangement joins TRBV19 to TRBJ1-5; D perhaps matches TRBD1 (6 bases). This CDR3 is 15 amino acids long. Trimming shortened V by 5 bases and J by 2 bases, and 13 bases separated the two germline ends. The germline V gene has CDR1 LNHDA and CDR2 SQIVND (reference sequence). CDR3 sequence: CASSLGAGGNQPQHF. CDR3 DNA sequence: TGTGCCAGTAGTCTGGGGGCAGGTGGCAATCAGCCCCAGCATTTT.

The chain links TRBV13 to TRBJ2-2; D gene ambiguous. Deletions cut 3 bases from V and 5 bases from J, with 1 base between. The CDR3 covers 11 residues. Germline V gene lookup returns CDR1 PRHDT and CDR2 FYEKMQ (reference sequence). CDR3 region: CASSLTGELFF. DNA for the CDR3: TGTGCCAGCAGCTTGACCGGGGAGCTGTTTTTT.

This clone was recorded only once. The rearrangement joins TRBV27 to TRBJ2-1; D is possibly TRBD1 or TRBD2 (5 bases each). CDR3 length: 16 residues. CDR1 MNHEY and CDR2 SMNVEV come from the germline V gene (reference sequence). V shed 0 bases and J shed 16 bases, with 25 bases lying between them. CDR3 DNA: TGTGCCAGCAGTTTATCGCCCCCCTTGAGGGGTTCAGTGGGATTCTTC. Translation: CASSLSPPLRGSVGFF.